Below, 4 T cell receptor beta chains from the same sample are listed, as sequenced in a study of OX40 agonist ivuxolimab in advanced cancers. Library preparation employed the immunoSEQ multiplex PCR assay. TCRdb mirrors the immuneACCESS table, restricted to in-frame sequences. Some clones are absent from its copies; in checked studies, under half trace to an unresolved V gene, and the reason for the others is unknown. A total of 57,000 or so clones appear in this sample, roughly 82% of them only once. Over 2% of the sample is taken by the ten largest. Sequencing was performed on CD4+ or CD8+ T cells sorted from blood, taken in a trial of the OX40 agonist ivuxolimab. These TCRs come from an adult with an advanced solid tumor such as melanoma, head and neck, liver or kidney cancer.

The sample holds a few counts of this clone. V and J are TRBV9 and TRBJ1-2; D gene unclear. The CDR3 covers 13 residues. CDR1 is SGDLS, CDR2 YYNGEE, per germline. Between the trimmed V and J ends, which lost 6 bases and 7 bases, there was a span of 16 bases. The CDR3 DNA follows: TGTGCCAGCACTACTAAGGAGGTTGGTGGCTACACCTTC. Amino acid sequence: CASTTKEVGGYTF.

The gene calls are TRBV5-4 and TRBJ2-7; 7 nucleotides align to TRBD1. Germline values: CDR1 SGHNT, CDR2 YYREEE (reference sequence). This CDR3 has 14 residues. V shed 2 bases and J 0 bases; nucleotides not matched to a gene: 2. DNA for the CDR3: TGTGCCAGCAGCTTTGGACAGGACTCCTACGAGCAGTACTTC. Translated: CASSFGQDSYEQYF. Full variable domain (remainder filled in from reference TRBV5-4 and TRBJ2-7): ETGVTQSPTHLIKTRGQQVTLRCSSQSGHNTVSWYQQALGQGPQFIFQYYREEENGRGNFPPRFSGLQFPNYSSELNVNALELDDSALYLCASSFGQDSYEQYFGPGTRLTVT.

CDR3 in amino acids: CASSRPPGSDYGYTF. As DNA, the CDR3 is TGTGCCAGCAGTCGTCCCCCAGGGAGCGACTATGGCTACACCTTC. J is TRBJ1-2 and V is TRBV7-2; D perhaps matches TRBD1 (5 bases). V lost 6 bases, J lost 3 bases, and 17 bases lay in between. CDR3 length: 15 residues. The germline gives CDR1 SGHTA, CDR2 FQGNSA.

CDR3 region: CASSLTGGSNEKLFF. CDR3 DNA sequence: TGTGCCAGCAGCTTAACAGGGGGCTCGAATGAAAAACTGTTTTTT. This chain uses TRBV7-2 with TRBJ1-4, with 9 bases lining up with TRBD1. The CDR3 covers 15 residues. CDR1 is SGHTA, CDR2 FQGNSA, per germline. J was trimmed by 5 bases and V by 2 bases; bases with no gene match: 3.